This T cell receptor (beta chain) was documented in a study of CD8 T cells in ankylosing spondylitis. Study findings and constraints: What seemed typical of ankylosing spondylitis blood was a TCR beta motif built from 8 or 9 highly homologous variants. Matched ankylosing spondylitis synovial fluid reportedly showed significant enrichment of disease-linked clones.

Quantitative 5'-RACE was performed with molecular barcodes, and it yielded the TCR beta libraries. TCRdb re-called the 5' RACE reads through MiXCR, storing one row per CDR3 protein. Of fewer than 550,000 distinct CDR3 sequences listed, under 5.5% are singletons. CDR1 and CDR2 (germline): MDHEN, SYDVKM. This CDR3 comprises 15 residues. V was clipped by 2 bases and J by 1 base, with 10 bases between them. This clonotype was found a few times. The antigen is unknown. This receptor was taken from a male donor with ankylosing spondylitis. Sequencing used blood, either unsorted or a sorted T cell fraction (not recorded which). The rearrangement uses TRBV28 and TRBJ2-3, with D possibly matching TRBD2 (6 bases). CDR3 amino acids: CASSLGGARTDTQYF. The DNA for the CDR3 is TGTGCCAGCAGTTTAGGCGGGGCCCGCACAGATACGCAGTATTTT. The full variable domain, its missing parts supplied by reference TRBV28 and TRBJ2-3, is DVKVTQSSRYLVKRTGEKVFLECVQDMDHENMFWYRQDPGLGLRLIYFSYDVKMKEKGDIPEGYSVSREKKERFSLILESASTNQTSMYLCASSLGGARTDTQYFGPGTRLTVL.